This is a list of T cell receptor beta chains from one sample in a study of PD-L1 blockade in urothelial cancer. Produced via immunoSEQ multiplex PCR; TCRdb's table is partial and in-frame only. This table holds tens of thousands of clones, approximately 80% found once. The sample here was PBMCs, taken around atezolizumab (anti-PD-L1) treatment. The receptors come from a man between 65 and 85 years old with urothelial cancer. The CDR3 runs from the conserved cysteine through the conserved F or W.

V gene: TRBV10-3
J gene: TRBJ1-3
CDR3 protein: CAISADRGSGNTIYF

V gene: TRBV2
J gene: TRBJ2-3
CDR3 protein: CASRATTSGGGGTQYF

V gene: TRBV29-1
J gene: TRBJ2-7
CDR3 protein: CSVRTDLGQGAWYF

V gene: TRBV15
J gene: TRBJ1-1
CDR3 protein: CATSRSGPSPEAFF

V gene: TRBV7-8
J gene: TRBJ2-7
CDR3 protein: CASSLGFGDRENEQYF

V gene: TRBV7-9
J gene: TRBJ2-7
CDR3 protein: CASSLMGTMNEQYF

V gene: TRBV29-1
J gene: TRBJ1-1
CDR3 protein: CSVKRVLNTEAFF

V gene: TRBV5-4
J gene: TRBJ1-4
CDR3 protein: CASSLPDGGSGEKLFF

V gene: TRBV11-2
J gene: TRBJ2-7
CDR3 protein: CASSFERRNYEQYF

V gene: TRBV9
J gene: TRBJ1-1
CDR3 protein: CASSPNGGQGGTEAFF

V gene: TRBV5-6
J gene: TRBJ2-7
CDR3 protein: CASKIASGIYEQYF

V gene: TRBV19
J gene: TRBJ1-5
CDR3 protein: CASSIGAGISNQPQHF

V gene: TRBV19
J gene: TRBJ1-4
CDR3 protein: CASCPGGLNEKLFF

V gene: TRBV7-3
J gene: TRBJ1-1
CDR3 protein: CASSLLSDTEAFF

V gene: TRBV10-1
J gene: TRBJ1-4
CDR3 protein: CASSTGASNEKLFF

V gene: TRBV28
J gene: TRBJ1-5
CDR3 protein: CASSSMTELYQPQHF

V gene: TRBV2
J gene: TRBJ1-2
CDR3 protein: CASSGQGYGYTF

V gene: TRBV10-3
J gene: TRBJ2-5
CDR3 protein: CAIREGPQGRETQYF

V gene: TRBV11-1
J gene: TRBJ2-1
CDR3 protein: CASSLYQGQIQFF

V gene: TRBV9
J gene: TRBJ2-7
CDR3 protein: CASSVLPSYEQYF

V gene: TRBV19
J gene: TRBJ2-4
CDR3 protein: CASAGEAKNIQYF

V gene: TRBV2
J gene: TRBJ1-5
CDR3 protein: CASKEEPGQPQHF

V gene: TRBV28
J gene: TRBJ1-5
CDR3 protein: CASVFWRGNQPQHF

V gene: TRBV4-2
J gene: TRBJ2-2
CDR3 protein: CASSHLTEGLAGGPYTGELFF

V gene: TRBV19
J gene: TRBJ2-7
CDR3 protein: CASSPQTGVNEQYF

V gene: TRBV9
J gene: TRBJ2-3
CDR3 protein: CASSATTRTGGPDTQYF

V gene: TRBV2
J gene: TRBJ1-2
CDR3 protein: CASSEALRRGGYTF